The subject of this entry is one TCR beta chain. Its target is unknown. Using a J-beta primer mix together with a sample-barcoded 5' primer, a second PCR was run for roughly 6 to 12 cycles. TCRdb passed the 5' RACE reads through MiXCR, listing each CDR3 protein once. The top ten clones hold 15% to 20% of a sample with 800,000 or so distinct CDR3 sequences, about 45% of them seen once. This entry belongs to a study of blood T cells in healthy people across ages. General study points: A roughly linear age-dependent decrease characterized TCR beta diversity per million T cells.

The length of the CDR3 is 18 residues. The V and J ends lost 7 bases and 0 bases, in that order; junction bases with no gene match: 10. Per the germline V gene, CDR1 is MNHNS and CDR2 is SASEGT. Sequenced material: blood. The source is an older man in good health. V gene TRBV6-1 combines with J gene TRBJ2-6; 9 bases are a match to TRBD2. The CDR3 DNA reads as TGTGCCAGCATTCCTGGGGGGACTAGCAGCTCTGGGGCCAACGTCCTGACTTTC. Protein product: CASIPGGTSSSGANVLTF.